This T cell receptor (beta chain) originates from a study of T-cell reconstitution after alpha-beta-depleted transplantation in children. Unique molecular identifiers featured in how the TCRbeta library was prepared. In TCRdb, the PCR reads were re-called with MiXCR into one record per CDR3 protein. The sample contains about 490,000 distinct CDR3 sequences, over 9.5% of which appear only once. This clonotype has a count of ten or more. The germline V gene has CDR1 MNHEY and CDR2 SVGEGT. V shed 0 bases and J shed 6 bases, with 14 bases lying between them. The CDR3 is made up of 15 amino acids. V usage is TRBV6-2 or TRBV6-3 and J usage is TRBJ1-2; no firm D call. The sequences come from PBMCs, collected before TCRalphabeta/CD19-depleted stem cell transplant. The TCR comes from a child under 10 years old with inherited bone marrow failure, due to receive a stem cell transplant. This chain's CDR3 is CASSYSSPGRDGYTF. CDR3 bases: TGTGCCAGCAGTTACTCCTCCCCAGGCCGCGATGGCTACACCTTC.